This TCR beta chain stems from a study of OX40 agonist ivuxolimab in advanced cancers. As for the study in general: Prior anti-PD-1, anti-PD-L1 or anti-CTLA-4 therapy did not bar entry, and more than 35% had some.

The germline V gene encodes CDR1 WNHNN and CDR2 SYGVQD (reference sequence). The CDR3 extends over 14 amino acids. V shed 6 bases and J 6 bases; nucleotides not matched to a gene: 10. TCRdb keeps only in-frame clones here, not all; method: immunoSEQ multiplex PCR. The data show approximately 77,000 clones, 90% seen once. The receptor was derived from an adult with an advanced solid tumor such as melanoma, head and neck, liver or kidney cancer. Material: CD4+ or CD8+ T cells sorted from blood, obtained in a trial of the OX40 agonist ivuxolimab. The chain carries TRBV10-1 and TRBJ1-2, with 7 positions matching TRBD1. The CDR3 DNA is TGCGCCAGCAGAGGCAATTCCGGGACAGATGGCTACACCTTC. Protein: CASRGNSGTDGYTF.